A selection of T cell receptor beta chains follows, all from one sample in a study of neurological immune-mediated disorders. TCRdb used MiXCR to reprocess the 5' RACE reads, holding one entry per CDR3 protein. The table includes tens of thousands of distinct CDR3 sequences, 2.5% to 3% detected once. The sample consisted of PBMCs. The receptors stem from a woman aged 25 to 39 with multiple sclerosis. Both conserved end residues are part of each CDR3. The order of the fields is V gene, J gene, D gene, clone size, CDR3 protein, CDR3 DNA. The D gene is left open where the match is weak. Rows may omit the clone size; those that give it use once, few, many or a size class.

TRBV11-2	TRBJ1-1	TRBD1	many	CASSPRGTGWYTEAFF	TGTGCCAGCAGCCCACGGGGGACAGGGTGGTACACTGAAGCTTTCTTT
TRBV7-2	TRBJ1-6	.	many	CASSFVHQKDSPLNF	TGTGCCAGCAGCTTCGTACACCAGAAGGATTCACCCCTCAACTTT
TRBV7-9	TRBJ2-1	.	many	CASSTRALFVTEDEQFF	TGTGCCAGCAGCACCCGGGCTCTTTTCGTTACAGAGGATGAGCAGTTCTTC
TRBV6-6	TRBJ2-7	.	many	CASTLGGTGSYYEQYF	TGTGCCAGCACCCTCGGGGGGACAGGATCCTACTACGAGCAGTACTTC
TRBV5-1	TRBJ2-5	TRBD1	many	CASSLASGGETQYF	TGCGCCAGCAGCTTGGCCTCAGGGGGAGAGACCCAGTACTTC
TRBV20-1	TRBJ1-2	.	many	CSAYRAAGYTF	TGCAGTGCCTACAGGGCTGCTGGCTACACCTTC
TRBV27	TRBJ2-5	.	many	CASSLGWGRATETQYF	TGTGCCAGCAGTTTAGGATGGGGCCGGGCAACGGAGACCCAGTACTTC
TRBV6-2/TRBV6-3	TRBJ2-2	.	many	CASQAAATPQPHTGELFF	TGTGCCAGCCAAGCGGCAGCCACTCCTCAACCTCACACCGGGGAGCTGTTTTTT
TRBV29-1	TRBJ2-3	TRBD1	many	CSVSKGTVMDTQYF	TGCAGCGTTTCTAAAGGGACAGTCATGGATACGCAGTATTTT
TRBV6-2/TRBV6-3	TRBJ2-7	.	.	CASRYPVRSGVEQYF	TGTGCCAGCAGATACCCCGTCCGGAGCGGAGTCGAGCAGTACTTC
TRBV5-1	TRBJ2-5	.	many	CASSPWGRDRTWGETQYF	TGCGCCAGCAGCCCCTGGGGAAGAGACAGGACTTGGGGGGAGACCCAGTACTTC